The 29 T cell receptor beta chains listed next were all sequenced from one sample in a study of shared clonotypes between healthy human individuals. Clones were read by immunoSEQ multiplex PCR, and TCRdb kept only the in-frame ones, dropping some. Counted here are some 2,100,000 clones, about 94% occurring once; the ten biggest clones make up over 0.1%. The sample consisted of naive CD4+ T cells sorted from blood. Specified subset: CD45RA+ positively selected. These receptors came from a man aged 18 to 29 in good health.

Note on this clone: Other DNA sequences in the same sample also yield this CDR3. The chain is built from TRBV7-2 and TRBJ2-3; 10 nucleotides match TRBD2. Germline CDR1 is SGHTA and CDR2 is FQGNSA. CDR3 size: 16 residues. J lost 2 bases, V lost 4 bases, and 6 bases had no gene match. The DNA for the CDR3 is TGTGCCAGCAGCTCGAGGACTAGCGGCTACACAGATACGCAGTATTTT. Its protein is CASSSRTSGYTDTQYF.

The chain has TRBV11-2 and TRBJ1-1; D gene ambiguous. V lost 1 base, J lost 4 bases, and 7 bases lay in between. The germline CDR1 and CDR2 sequences are SGHAT and FQNNGV. CDR3 length equals 13 residues. In DNA, the CDR3 is TGTGCCAGCAGCTTAGTGGTTGGCACTGAAGCTTTCTTT. The encoded protein is CASSLVVGTEAFF.

On this clone itself: Different DNA sequences within this sample yield the same CDR3. The chain combines TRBV18 with TRBJ2-5; 8 bases match TRBD1. The CDR3 loop spans 14 amino acids. Germline V gives CDR1 KGHSH, CDR2 LQKENI. Losses at the gene ends were 2 bases for V and 5 bases for J; bases not matched to a gene: 4. The CDR3 DNA is TGTGCCAGCTCACCAGGACAGGGCGGGGAGACCCAGTACTTC. Its translation is CASSPGQGGETQYF.

The chain's CDR3 is CASSLLGQGSTDTQYF. CDR3 bases: TGCGCCAGCAGCTTATTGGGACAGGGTAGCACAGATACGCAGTATTTT. V is TRBV5-1 and J is TRBJ2-3; 9 positions match TRBD1. The ends lost 2 bases at V and 0 bases at J; junction bases unmatched: 4. This CDR3 region has 16 residues. Germline V gives CDR1 SGHRS, CDR2 YFSETQ.

V gene TRBV7-8 combines with J gene TRBJ2-1; 11 nucleotides line up with TRBD2. The germline V gene has CDR1 SGHVS and CDR2 FQNEAQ. J gave up 9 bases and V 2 bases, and 15 bases lay outside the gene matches. CDR3 length: 18 amino acids. The CDR3 spells CASSLLAGGPTGSGEQFF. The CDR3 DNA is TGTGCCAGCAGCTTACTAGCGGGAGGTCCCACCGGGAGCGGTGAGCAGTTCTTC.

The V gene is TRBV19, the J gene TRBJ1-4; D is unclear. The V end lost 3 bases, the J end lost 0 bases, and 11 bases lay between the germline ends. The CDR3 length is 16 residues. CDR1 LNHDA and CDR2 SQIVND come from the germline V gene (reference sequence). The CDR3 region is CASSIRRLATNEKLFF. DNA of the CDR3: TGTGCCAGTAGTATCAGGAGGCTTGCAACTAATGAAAAACTGTTTTTT. The entire variable domain, with the rest obtained from reference TRBV19 and TRBJ1-4, is as follows: DGGITQSPKYLFRKEGQNVTLSCEQNLNHDAMYWYRQDPGQGLRLIYYSQIVNDFQKGDIAEGYSVSREKKESFPLTVTSAQKNPTAFYLCASSIRRLATNEKLFFGSGTQLSVL.

This rearrangement joins TRBV5-6 to TRBJ2-5; TRBD1 agrees at 9 bases. After removal of 4 bases from V and 10 bases from J, the junction contained 11 bases not matched to a gene. Germline assignment: CDR1 SGHDT and CDR2 YYEEEE. This CDR3 contains 14 residues. The CDR3 is CASSPLAGQGNQYF. The CDR3 DNA is TGTGCCAGCAGCCCACTTGCTGGACAGGGGAACCAGTACTTC. The whole variable domain, filled in from reference TRBV5-6 and TRBJ2-5, reads DAGVTQSPTHLIKTRGQQVTLRCSPKSGHDTVSWYQQALGQGPQFIFQYYEEEERQRGNFPDRFSGHQFPNYSSELNVNALLLGDSALYLCASSPLAGQGNQYFGPGTRLLVL.

This clone was counted once. The chain uses TRBV28 and TRBJ1-1; 9 bases map to TRBD1. CDR3 length equals 14 residues. J was trimmed by 5 bases and V by 8 bases; bases with no gene match: 9. Germline V gene lookup returns CDR1 MDHEN and CDR2 SYDVKM. The CDR3 DNA reads TGTGCCAGCGGACTGGACAGGGGTTCGACTGAAGCTTTCTTT. Its translation: CASGLDRGSTEAFF.

The chain couples TRBV5-1 to TRBJ2-7; the match to TRBD2 covers 10 bases. The V gene's germline CDR1 is SGHRS and CDR2 YFSETQ. V lost 5 bases and J lost 4; bases outside the gene matches: 3. The CDR3 contains 13 residues. The CDR3 sequence: CASRTSGVYEQYF. Here the CDR3 DNA reads TGCGCCAGCAGAACTAGCGGGGTTTACGAGCAGTACTTC.

This rearrangement joins TRBV7-2 to TRBJ2-1; 8 bases match TRBD1. The CDR3 is 15 residues long. The V and J ends lost 6 bases and 2 bases, in that order; junction bases with no gene match: 6. Germline V gives CDR1 SGHTA, CDR2 FQGNSA. The CDR3 sequence: CASSYDRGPYNEQFF. The CDR3 nucleotides read TGTGCCAGCAGTTACGACAGGGGCCCCTACAATGAGCAGTTCTTC.

A remark on this clone: Other nucleotide sequences in the sample specify the same CDR3. This chain joins TRBV5-6 and TRBJ2-7, with unresolved D. The germline V gene encodes CDR1 SGHDT and CDR2 YYEEEE. This CDR3 has 12 residues. With 1 base removed from V and 6 bases from J, the gap between germline ends came to 8 bases. CDR3 loop: CASSLLPGEQYF. The CDR3 DNA reads as TGTGCCAGCAGCTTGTTGCCGGGCGAGCAGTACTTC.

V usage is TRBV11-2 and J usage is TRBJ1-3; unclear D gene. V was pared by 5 bases and J by 2 bases, with 10 bases between. CDR1 SGHAT and CDR2 FQNNGV come from the germline V gene. This CDR3 is 14 amino acids long. The DNA for the CDR3 is TGTGCCAGCAGCCAGGAGAGAACTGGAAACACCATATATTTT. This sequence encodes CASSQERTGNTIYF.

The V call is TRBV11-2, the J call TRBJ2-1, with 7 bases aligning to TRBD1. This CDR3 is built from 16 residues. Looked up from germline, CDR1 is SGHAT and CDR2 is FQNNGV. The ends lost 5 bases at V and 5 bases at J; junction bases unmatched: 12. CDR3: CASSLTGRGLNNEQFF. The CDR3 DNA follows: TGTGCCAGCAGCCTGACAGGGAGAGGGCTTAACAATGAGCAGTTCTTC.

In its sample, this clone was seen once. The rearrangement uses TRBV2 and TRBJ1-1; no clear D gene. Per germline, CDR1 SNHLY and CDR2 FYNNEI. V lost 9 bases, J lost 7 bases, and 21 bases lay in between. The CDR3 contains 14 residues. The CDR3 DNA is TGTGCCAGTAGAGTAGAAAGTGGCAGCCTTGAAGCTTTCTTT. Its protein is CASRVESGSLEAFF.

Of note for this clone: At one end, the junction sequence differs from germline, possibly due to a read error. The chain links TRBV7-7 to TRBJ2-2; the D gene is possibly TRBD1 (6 bases). Germline lookup yields CDR1 SSHAT and CDR2 FNYEAQ (reference sequence). CDR3 length: 16 amino acids. CDR3 residues: CASSPSQDRNTGELFF. The CDR3 DNA sequence: TGTGCTAGCAGCCCCTCACAGGACAGGAACACCGGGGAGCTGTTTTTT.

The chain uses TRBV7-9 and TRBJ1-1; D possibly corresponds to TRBD1 (5 bases). The ends were cut back, 5 bases at V and 4 bases at J, with 17 bases in the middle. The CDR3 is made up of 15 amino acids. Germline V gene lookup returns CDR1 SEHNR and CDR2 FQNEAQ (reference sequence). Written as DNA, the CDR3 is TGTGCCAGCAGCGTAAGATGGGGGGGTTTCACTGAAGCTTTCTTT. Its protein is CASSVRWGGFTEAFF.

The chain uses TRBV2 and TRBJ1-2; D unclear. CDR3 size: 13 residues. The germline CDR1 and CDR2 sequences are SNHLY and FYNNEI. V shed 4 bases and J shed 2 bases, with 8 bases lying between them. The DNA for the CDR3 is TGTGCCAGCAGTGTTACGGAAAACTATGGCTACACCTTC. Translated: CASSVTENYGYTF.

The chain is built from TRBV7-2 and TRBJ2-2; 7 bases align to TRBD1. V shed 5 bases, J shed 7 bases, and the junction held 10 bases outside the gene matches. The CDR3 spans 15 residues. CDR1 SGHTA and CDR2 FQGNSA come from the germline V gene. The DNA of the CDR3 is TGTGCCAGCAGCCCACAGGGGCCTCAGGGCGGGGAGCTGTTTTTT. Translated: CASSPQGPQGGELFF.

In DNA form, the CDR3 reads TGCGCCAGCAGGGGCGGACAGACGAACACTGAAGCTTTCTTT. It codes for CASRGGQTNTEAFF. This chain links TRBV5-1 with TRBJ1-1, with a possible D match to TRBD1 (6 bases). Germline V gene data show CDR1 as SGHRS and CDR2 as YFSETQ. V shed 5 bases and J shed 1 base, with 12 bases lying between them. The CDR3 runs 14 residues.

This sequence joins TRBV6-6 and TRBJ1-4; a possible D gene is TRBD1 (6 bases). V was shortened by 11 bases and J by 8 bases, with 18 bases between the two germline ends. This CDR3 is built from 13 residues. Germline CDR1 MNHNY, CDR2 SVGAGI (reference sequence). CDR3 DNA: TGTGCCGGGGGAACAGGGACCAACGAAAAACTGTTTTTT. Protein: CAGGTGTNEKLFF.

Worth noting for this clone: Other nucleotide sequences from this sample produce the same CDR3. The rearrangement joins TRBV6-5 to TRBJ1-1, with 7 nucleotides matching TRBD1. With V trimmed by 6 bases and J by 2 bases, 9 bases remained unmatched. This CDR3 has 15 residues. CDR1 is MNHEY and CDR2 is SVGAGI in the germline V gene. CDR3 sequence (DNA): TGTGCCAGCAGACCGACAGGGACTGTAAACACTGAAGCTTTCTTT. This codes for CASRPTGTVNTEAFF.

The chain has TRBV6-6 and TRBJ2-7; D ambiguous. Trimming cost V 0 bases and J 2 bases, with 11 bases left between them. Germline-derived CDR1 and CDR2 are MNHNY and SVGAGI (reference sequence). There are 15 residues in the CDR3. The CDR3 loop is CASSYSTFWTYEQYF. The CDR3, as DNA: TGTGCCAGCAGTTACTCGACTTTCTGGACCTACGAGCAGTACTTC.

In its sample, this clone was seen once. The rearrangement joins TRBV11-2 to TRBJ2-7; no reliable D call. Germline loops: CDR1 SGHAT, CDR2 FQNNGV. This CDR3 contains 14 residues. Trimming took 1 base from V and 3 from J, leaving 10 bases between them. The CDR3 DNA is TGTGCCAGCAGCTTAGTGCCCGGCATCTACGAGCAGTACTTC. This codes for CASSLVPGIYEQYF.

The chain has TRBV30 and TRBJ2-2; D unresolved. This CDR3 is built from 12 residues. The V and J ends lost 4 bases and 6 bases respectively, with 9 bases between them. Germline V lookup: CDR1 GTSNPN, CDR2 SVGIG (reference sequence). The CDR3 spells CAWTPMAGELFF. In nucleotides, the CDR3 is TGTGCCTGGACCCCGATGGCCGGGGAGCTGTTTTTT.

The chain uses TRBV11-2 and TRBJ2-5; D possibly corresponds to TRBD2 (6 bases). In germline, CDR1 is SGHAT, CDR2 FQNNGV. V lost 1 base to trimming and J lost 2 bases, with 11 bases between them. This CDR3 spans 15 amino acids. The CDR3: CASSLGLGGQETQYF. CDR3 DNA: TGTGCCAGCAGCTTAGGATTGGGGGGTCAAGAGACCCAGTACTTC.

This chain connects TRBV5-1 to TRBJ2-3; TRBD1 aligns across 7 bases. Germline CDR1 and CDR2: SGHRS and YFSETQ. Trimming removed 4 bases from V and 4 bases from J; junction bases left unmatched: 6. The CDR3 runs to 14 residues. CDR3 protein: CASSLGTASDTQYF. CDR3 nucleotides: TGCGCCAGCAGCCTCGGGACAGCCTCAGATACGCAGTATTTT.

The rearrangement links TRBV4-1 to TRBJ2-3; 7 positions match TRBD2. The CDR3 is 17 amino acids. Per germline, CDR1 MGHRA and CDR2 YSYEKL. J lost 4 bases, V lost 4 bases, and 14 bases had no gene match. As DNA, the CDR3 is TGCGCCAGCAGCCCGCTCGGGGCGGGGGTACGCTCAGATACGCAGTATTTT. It specifies CASSPLGAGVRSDTQYF.

The chain joins TRBV5-1 to TRBJ2-3; TRBD2 matches at 14 bases. This CDR3 has 13 residues. In germline, CDR1 is SGHRS, CDR2 YFSETQ. With V trimmed by 4 bases and J by 14 bases, 6 bases remained unmatched. This CDR3 is CASSPGLAGVAYF. CDR3 DNA: TGCGCCAGCAGCCCGGGACTAGCGGGAGTTGCGTATTTT.

The chain links TRBV28 to TRBJ2-7; a weak D match, TRBD2 (6 bases). The CDR3 sequence is 14 residues long. The V end lost 3 bases, the J end lost 3 bases, and 12 bases lay between the germline ends. CDR1 MDHEN and CDR2 SYDVKM come from the germline V gene. For the CDR3, the DNA is TGTGCCAGCAGTTTCTCGACTAGTATCTACGAGCAGTACTTC. Translated, it gives CASSFSTSIYEQYF.